This TCR beta chain emerged from a study of CD8 T cells in Susac syndrome. Study results and caveats: The authors acknowledged that their TCR sequencing and HLA analysis involved a relatively small number of individuals.

Controls matched for sex and age were healthy donors. About this clonotype itself: Its target is unknown.

Deletions cut 4 bases from V and 2 bases from J, with 12 bases between. This CDR3 comprises 15 residues. Germline values: CDR1 MGHRA, CDR2 YSYEKL. The authors reverse transcribed about 0.45 to 1 ug RNA with random hexamers. Using its own MiXCR run on the immunoSEQ multiplex PCR reads, TCRdb lists one record per CDR3 protein. The sample lists around 170,000 distinct CDR3 sequences, 90% to 95% occurring once. Sequencing used CD4+ T cells from PBMCs. The receptor's source is a human donor in good health. This chain links TRBV4-1 with TRBJ2-1, with D maybe TRBD1 (6 bases). CDR3 sequence (DNA): TGCGCCAGCAGCCGATTACAGGGAACCTACAATGAGCAGTTCTTC. It encodes CASSRLQGTYNEQFF.